This T cell receptor (beta chain) originates from a study of Ad26.COV2.S vaccination and SARS-CoV-2 variants (dated by TCRdb to 2020 to 2023). Looking at the study overall: Vaccine-arm donors were drawn from COV1001, a multicentre, randomized, double-blind, placebo-controlled phase I-IIa trial of Ad26.COV2.S in healthy adults. Blinding of investigators to trial group allocation was maintained during experiments and outcome assessment. The TCR-sequenced set comprised around 30 samples: around 20 Ad26.COV2.S vaccine recipients, 5 placebo recipients and 8 SARS-CoV-2 convalescent individuals. TCRbeta repertoire sequencing served as the tool for gauging how specific and how broad the SARS-CoV-2-reactive T cell receptors were following Ad26.COV2.S vaccination. Participants in the trial were split at random into five groups of five each, receiving low-dose or high-dose Ad26.COV2.S once or twice, or else placebo on both occasions. Ad26.COV2.S was given intramuscularly at 5x10^10 or 1x10^11 viral particles, as a single shot or as two shots 56 days apart. General study outcomes and caveats: The authors noted that total T cell responses may have been underestimated by the TCR breadth and depth analyses. Vaccine and placebo recipients had comparable non-spike TCR breadth, which fits with the vaccine containing only spike. Spike-specific TCR breadth was higher in Ad26.COV2.S recipients than in placebo recipients (P = 0.0014). After vaccination, substantial breadth of spike-specific CD8+ and CD4+ T cell responses was reported. The study lacked the statistical power to compare responses across vaccine doses or regimens.

The immunoSEQ Assay was the method used to sequence TCRbeta CDR3 regions. After extraction, genomic DNA underwent amplification by bias-controlled multiplex PCR, followed by high-throughput sequencing. In the authors' own workflow: To quantify the absolute abundance of every unique TCRbeta CDR3 region, sequences were collapsed and filtered. Usable DNA was measured by amplifying reference genes present in all nucleated cells, and TCRbeta template counts were normalized to that usable DNA to estimate T cell fraction. Repertoire TCRs were annotated as SARS-CoV-2-specific when V gene, CDR3 amino acid sequence and J gene were exactly matched to a known reactive TCR set. The reference SARS-CoV-2 TCR set was obtained from MIRA and was filtered for enrichment in COVID-19-positive ImmuneCODE repertoires, whereby public or cross-reactive TCRs were removed. Drawing on the MIRA antigens, annotated TCRs were analysed further at the level of specific ORF or position within ORF. Breadth was defined as annotated unique rearrangements over total unique productive rearrangements; depth was the summed frequency of those rearrangements. Group comparisons of TCR breadth used two-sided Wilcoxon rank-sum tests. TCRdb limited this immuneACCESS table to in-frame rearrangements with V and J called. A share of clones is missing; checked studies link under half to unresolved V genes, and the rest is unexplained. The DNA gave D and trimming, while V, J and clone size come from that table. The sample table lists 300,000 to 500,000 clones, 80% to 90% of them with a count of one. In total, the top ten clones hold around 3.4% of the sample.

Between the V and J ends, shortened by 6 bases and 8 bases respectively, the junction contains 13 bases. The CDR3 covers 12 residues, taking in both the cysteine and the phenylalanine. Solely the CDR3 DNA is kept, with 36 bases framed from the first base. To note about this clone: Its antigen remains undetermined. No base quality values were provided; no much bigger clone lies one nucleotide off.

Per the publication, the treatment or condition label means: some 20 received Ad26.COV2.S at low or high dose, single or two shots; about 5 received placebo; per-sample allocation not given. Repertoires of vaccine and placebo recipients were sequenced from samples collected on day 63 after the first injection. In Cohort 1b, 25 or so adults aged 18-55 years were enrolled at a single site in Boston, USA, between 29 July and 7 August 2020. Ad26.COV2.S was a replication-incompetent adenovirus type 26 vector expressing a prefusion-stabilized SARS-CoV-2 spike protein from the original Wuhan strain. Sequencing used peripheral blood, obtained in a trial of Ad26.COV2.S vaccine versus placebo. The TCR sequence derives from a person aged 18-65 years who received the Ad26.COV2.S COVID-19 vaccine or a placebo. This sequence uses TRBV12-3 or TRBV12-4 and TRBJ1-1; the D gene cannot be named for sure. DNA sequence: TGTGCCAGCAGCTCCGGACCGAGAGAAGCTTTCTTT. Translated, it gives CASSSGPREAFF.